This TCR beta chain is from a study of T-cell memory formation after mild COVID-19. TCRdb recomputed calls from the 5' RACE reads with MiXCR, one row per CDR3 protein. The sample holds approximately 300,000 distinct CDR3 sequences, roughly 8.2% seen once. There are a few counts of this clonotype. The V end was cut by 3 bases, the J end by 9 bases, with 9 bases between. Per the germline V gene, CDR1 is LGHDT and CDR2 is YNNKEL (reference sequence). This CDR3 spans 12 amino acids. The source of this sequence is a man younger than 35 who had mild COVID-19 (a few samples of this study predate the infection). Cell type and time point are not known. This rearrangement joins TRBV3-1 to TRBJ2-1; maybe TRBD1 (5 bases). The sequencing sample was made of PBMCs or a T cell subset sorted from them (not recorded which). The CDR3 region is CASSHNRIEQFF. CDR3 bases: TGTGCCAGCAGCCATAACAGGATTGAGCAGTTCTTC.